The rows below give T cell receptor beta chains drawn from one sample of a study of regulatory T cells in long-lasting Graves disease. TCRdb analysed the multiplex PCR reads with MiXCR anew, one entry per CDR3 protein. The table includes 360,000 or so distinct CDR3 sequences, about an eighth detected once. The sample was also reused in another study, on T cells in Graves' hyperthyroidism and ophthalmopathy.

This material consisted of peripheral blood mononuclear cells (PBMCs), taken at new diagnosis, from a patient treated with antithyroid drugs. Source of these receptors: a woman between 18 and 29 years old with Graves disease. Both conserved end residues are part of each CDR3. The D gene is left open where the match is weak. Size is stated for part of the rows, as once, few or many counts, or as a class when the clone is expanded.

d_gene: NA
abundance: many
v_gene: TRBV15
j_gene: TRBJ2-5
CDR3aa: CATSRVTAEETQYF
CDR3nt: TGTGCCACCAGCAGAGTAACGGCTGAAGAGACCCAGTACTTC

d_gene: NA
abundance: NA
v_gene: TRBV30
j_gene: TRBJ1-2
CDR3aa: CAWSVLGRGTRVNYGYTF
CDR3nt: TGTGCCTGGAGTGTACTTGGCCGGGGGACAAGGGTTAACTATGGCTACACCTTC

d_gene: TRBD2
abundance: many
v_gene: TRBV9
j_gene: TRBJ2-1
CDR3aa: CASSALAGAYNEQFF
CDR3nt: TGTGCCAGCAGCGCATTAGCGGGGGCATACAATGAGCAGTTCTTC

d_gene: NA
abundance: few
v_gene: TRBV20-1
j_gene: TRBJ2-1
CDR3aa: CSARRPSYNNEQFF
CDR3nt: TGCAGTGCTAGAAGACCTTCTTATAACAATGAGCAGTTCTTC

d_gene: NA
abundance: many
v_gene: TRBV12-3/TRBV12-4
j_gene: TRBJ1-5
CDR3aa: CASSLWGQPQHF
CDR3nt: TGTGCCAGCAGTTTGTGGGGTCAGCCCCAGCATTTT

d_gene: NA
abundance: NA
v_gene: TRBV5-1
j_gene: TRBJ1-2
CDR3aa: CASSEGGGGRGNGYTF
CDR3nt: TGCGCCAGCAGCGAGGGAGGTGGGGGGCGAGGCAATGGCTACACCTTC

d_gene: NA
abundance: many
v_gene: TRBV20-1
j_gene: TRBJ2-1
CDR3aa: CSARPYRDLARRGNEQFF
CDR3nt: TGCAGTGCTAGACCATACCGCGATCTAGCGAGGAGGGGCAATGAGCAGTTCTTC

d_gene: NA
abundance: many
v_gene: TRBV20-1
j_gene: TRBJ2-1
CDR3aa: CSARGDDEQFF
CDR3nt: TGCAGTGCTAGAGGGGACGATGAGCAGTTCTTC

d_gene: NA
abundance: NA
v_gene: TRBV10-1
j_gene: TRBJ2-1
CDR3aa: CASSDGQSSYNEQFF
CDR3nt: TGCGCCAGCAGTGATGGACAGAGCTCCTACAATGAGCAGTTCTTC

d_gene: NA
abundance: few
v_gene: TRBV7-3
j_gene: TRBJ2-1
CDR3aa: CASSLSRPIDEQFF
CDR3nt: TGTGCCAGCAGCTTAAGTAGGCCTATTGATGAGCAGTTCTTC

d_gene: NA
abundance: many
v_gene: TRBV28
j_gene: TRBJ1-1
CDR3aa: CASSLFQETRRAFF
CDR3nt: TGTGCCAGCAGTTTATTCCAGGAAACGAGGAGAGCTTTCTTT

d_gene: TRBD2
abundance: NA
v_gene: TRBV5-6
j_gene: TRBJ2-2
CDR3aa: CASSLSSQERLAFGELFF
CDR3nt: TGTGCCAGCAGCTTGAGTTCACAGGAGCGACTAGCGTTCGGGGAGCTGTTTTTT

d_gene: NA
abundance: once
v_gene: TRBV9
j_gene: TRBJ2-6
CDR3aa: CASGVALRFSGANVLTF
CDR3nt: TGTGCCAGCGGCGTGGCACTCAGATTCTCTGGGGCCAACGTCCTGACTTTC

d_gene: NA
abundance: NA
v_gene: TRBV9
j_gene: TRBJ2-3
CDR3aa: CASNRDGGTDTQYF
CDR3nt: TGTGCCAGCAACAGGGACGGGGGGACAGATACGCAGTATTTT

d_gene: NA
abundance: many
v_gene: TRBV7-8
j_gene: TRBJ2-3
CDR3aa: CASRSRWTDTQYF
CDR3nt: TGTGCCAGCAGGTCGAGGTGGACAGATACGCAGTATTTT

d_gene: TRBD1
abundance: few
v_gene: TRBV24-1
j_gene: TRBJ2-3
CDR3aa: CATSDPTGTRTDTQYF
CDR3nt: TGTGCCACCAGTGATCCGACAGGGACCCGCACAGATACGCAGTATTTT

d_gene: NA
abundance: many
v_gene: TRBV20-1
j_gene: TRBJ2-7
CDR3aa: CSASFSYEQYF
CDR3nt: TGCAGTGCTTCTTTCTCCTACGAGCAGTACTTC

d_gene: NA
abundance: NA
v_gene: TRBV7-2
j_gene: TRBJ2-1
CDR3aa: CASAEGLANNEQFF
CDR3nt: TGTGCCAGCGCCGAGGGGCTAGCTAATAATGAGCAGTTCTTC

d_gene: NA
abundance: few
v_gene: TRBV7-2
j_gene: TRBJ1-2
CDR3aa: CASSLRGIIGTPYGYTF
CDR3nt: TGTGCCAGCAGCTTACGGGGAATTATAGGGACCCCTTATGGCTACACCTTC

d_gene: NA
abundance: few
v_gene: TRBV4-3
j_gene: TRBJ2-3
CDR3aa: CASSQDSQSGPDTQYF
CDR3nt: TGCGCCAGCAGCCAAGATTCTCAATCAGGGCCAGATACGCAGTATTTT

d_gene: NA
abundance: many
v_gene: TRBV30
j_gene: TRBJ1-3
CDR3aa: CAWTGRGNTIYF
CDR3nt: TGTGCCTGGACGGGTCGAGGAAACACCATATATTTT

d_gene: TRBD1
abundance: many
v_gene: TRBV18
j_gene: TRBJ2-1
CDR3aa: CATPTRGQGDNEQFF
CDR3nt: TGTGCCACCCCAACCCGGGGACAGGGCGACAATGAGCAGTTCTTC

d_gene: TRBD2
abundance: many
v_gene: TRBV6-5
j_gene: TRBJ2-7
CDR3aa: CASSYSLVTSGTPYEQYF
CDR3nt: TGTGCCAGCAGTTACTCACTCGTGACTAGCGGGACTCCCTACGAGCAGTACTTC

d_gene: NA
abundance: many
v_gene: TRBV19
j_gene: TRBJ1-2
CDR3aa: CASSHLNRDYGYTF
CDR3nt: TGTGCCAGTAGTCACCTCAACCGGGACTATGGCTACACCTTC

d_gene: NA
abundance: many
v_gene: TRBV28
j_gene: TRBJ1-1
CDR3aa: CASSSRGRTEAFF
CDR3nt: TGTGCCAGCAGTTCCAGGGGCAGGACTGAAGCTTTCTTT

d_gene: NA
abundance: many
v_gene: TRBV12-3/TRBV12-4
j_gene: TRBJ2-2
CDR3aa: CASGVSPGELFF
CDR3nt: TGTGCCAGCGGGGTTTCTCCCGGGGAGCTGTTTTTT

d_gene: TRBD1
abundance: many
v_gene: TRBV20-1
j_gene: TRBJ2-5
CDR3aa: CSASSPGTGNGKTQYF
CDR3nt: TGCAGTGCTAGTAGCCCAGGGACAGGGAATGGGAAGACCCAGTACTTC

d_gene: TRBD2
abundance: NA
v_gene: TRBV6-2/TRBV6-3
j_gene: TRBJ2-1
CDR3aa: CASSYGLAGYYSSYNEQFF
CDR3nt: TGTGCCAGCAGCTACGGACTAGCGGGATACTATAGCTCCTACAATGAGCAGTTCTTC

d_gene: NA
abundance: many
v_gene: TRBV11-2
j_gene: TRBJ2-7
CDR3aa: CASTDLRGVQYF
CDR3nt: TGTGCCAGCACCGACCTCAGGGGTGTGCAGTACTTC

d_gene: TRBD1
abundance: many
v_gene: TRBV5-5
j_gene: TRBJ2-1
CDR3aa: CATVGQYLEQFF
CDR3nt: TGTGCCACCGTGGGACAGTATCTTGAGCAGTTCTTC

d_gene: NA
abundance: many
v_gene: TRBV20-1
j_gene: TRBJ2-7
CDR3aa: CSARRDLSYEQYF
CDR3nt: TGCAGTGCTAGAAGGGACCTCTCCTACGAGCAGTACTTC

d_gene: NA
abundance: many
v_gene: TRBV5-1
j_gene: TRBJ1-1
CDR3aa: CASSLGRGRVNTEAFF
CDR3nt: TGCGCCAGCAGCTTGGGCCGGGGGCGGGTGAACACTGAAGCTTTCTTT

d_gene: NA
abundance: few
v_gene: TRBV20-1
j_gene: TRBJ2-5
CDR3aa: CSARDSGTPTGTQYF
CDR3nt: TGCAGTGCTAGAGACTCCGGGACACCAACCGGGACCCAGTACTTC

d_gene: NA
abundance: many
v_gene: TRBV7-3
j_gene: TRBJ1-1
CDR3aa: CASSLRGGDIGNTEAFF
CDR3nt: TGTGCCAGCAGCCTAAGGGGGGGAGACATAGGGAACACTGAAGCTTTCTTT

d_gene: TRBD2
abundance: few
v_gene: TRBV20-1
j_gene: TRBJ2-1
CDR3aa: CSARGLAGLNEQFF
CDR3nt: TGCAGTGCTAGAGGACTAGCGGGACTCAATGAGCAGTTCTTC

d_gene: NA
abundance: many
v_gene: TRBV15
j_gene: TRBJ2-5
CDR3aa: CATSRVGVKPSWTQYF
CDR3nt: TGTGCCACCAGCAGAGTTGGAGTCAAGCCTAGTTGGACCCAGTACTTC

d_gene: NA
abundance: many
v_gene: TRBV12-3/TRBV12-4
j_gene: TRBJ2-3
CDR3aa: CASRNRFFADTQYF
CDR3nt: TGTGCCAGCCGTAACAGGTTTTTCGCAGATACGCAGTATTTT

d_gene: TRBD1
abundance: many
v_gene: TRBV7-3
j_gene: TRBJ2-5
CDR3aa: CASSPDREGETQYF
CDR3nt: TGTGCCAGCAGCCCGGACAGGGAAGGCGAGACCCAGTACTTC

d_gene: NA
abundance: NA
v_gene: TRBV19
j_gene: TRBJ1-5
CDR3aa: CASSLEPHWSLNQPQHF
CDR3nt: TGTGCCAGTAGCCTTGAGCCCCATTGGTCCTTAAATCAGCCCCAGCATTTT

d_gene: NA
abundance: NA
v_gene: TRBV10-3
j_gene: TRBJ2-3
CDR3aa: CAISGGSTDTQYF
CDR3nt: TGTGCCATCAGTGGGGGGAGCACAGATACGCAGTATTTT

d_gene: NA
abundance: many
v_gene: TRBV12-3/TRBV12-4
j_gene: TRBJ1-5
CDR3aa: CASSFGPMDQPQHF
CDR3nt: TGTGCCAGCAGTTTCGGGCCTATGGATCAGCCCCAGCATTTT

d_gene: NA
abundance: many
v_gene: TRBV6-5
j_gene: TRBJ2-1
CDR3aa: CASSYSTKGYVLRSEQFF
CDR3nt: TGTGCCAGCAGTTACTCGACAAAAGGATATGTACTGAGGTCGGAGCAGTTCTTC

d_gene: TRBD1
abundance: NA
v_gene: TRBV10-3
j_gene: TRBJ2-5
CDR3aa: CAISPGTGGETQYF
CDR3nt: TGTGCCATCAGCCCCGGGACAGGGGGGGAGACCCAGTACTTC

d_gene: NA
abundance: NA
v_gene: TRBV4-2
j_gene: TRBJ2-3
CDR3aa: CASSQDSPRGTQYF
CDR3nt: TGTGCCAGCAGCCAAGATTCTCCTCGAGGGACGCAGTATTTT

d_gene: TRBD1
abundance: many
v_gene: TRBV7-2
j_gene: TRBJ1-4
CDR3aa: CASSPTGVNEKLFF
CDR3nt: TGTGCCAGCAGCCCTACAGGGGTAAATGAAAAACTGTTTTTT

d_gene: NA
abundance: few
v_gene: TRBV20-1
j_gene: TRBJ1-5
CDR3aa: CSARDPLGGVLQPQHF
CDR3nt: TGCAGTGCTAGAGACCCGCTGGGGGGGGTCCTTCAGCCCCAGCATTTT

d_gene: TRBD1
abundance: few
v_gene: TRBV29-1
j_gene: TRBJ2-1
CDR3aa: CSAHKGQGPYNEQFF
CDR3nt: TGCAGCGCACATAAGGGACAGGGACCCTACAATGAGCAGTTCTTC

d_gene: NA
abundance: many
v_gene: TRBV29-1
j_gene: TRBJ2-1
CDR3aa: CSVQDYNEQFF
CDR3nt: TGCAGCGTTCAAGACTACAATGAGCAGTTCTTC

d_gene: NA
abundance: NA
v_gene: TRBV19
j_gene: TRBJ2-1
CDR3aa: CASRGRLGAFSYNEQFF
CDR3nt: TGTGCCTCCCGTGGCCGGCTGGGGGCTTTCTCCTACAATGAGCAGTTCTTC

d_gene: NA
abundance: NA
v_gene: TRBV20-1
j_gene: TRBJ1-1
CDR3aa: CSAGPPRGITEAFF
CDR3nt: TGCAGTGCTGGCCCCCCCCGAGGGATCACTGAAGCTTTCTTT

d_gene: NA
abundance: many
v_gene: TRBV12-3/TRBV12-4
j_gene: TRBJ2-1
CDR3aa: CASTSGFEQFF
CDR3nt: TGTGCCAGCACTTCAGGGTTTGAGCAGTTCTTC

d_gene: TRBD1
abundance: few
v_gene: TRBV29-1
j_gene: TRBJ1-1
CDR3aa: CSVPVGRQGFF
CDR3nt: TGCAGCGTTCCCGTCGGGAGACAGGGGTTCTTT

d_gene: NA
abundance: many
v_gene: TRBV7-9
j_gene: TRBJ2-2
CDR3aa: CASSSTGSGELFF
CDR3nt: TGTGCCAGCAGCTCAACAGGGTCCGGGGAGCTGTTTTTT

d_gene: NA
abundance: few
v_gene: TRBV10-3
j_gene: TRBJ2-3
CDR3aa: CAISERRGTSTDTRYF
CDR3nt: TGTGCCATCAGTGAGCGAAGGGGAACTAGCACAGATACGCGGTATTTT

d_gene: TRBD2
abundance: many
v_gene: TRBV15
j_gene: TRBJ2-3
CDR3aa: CATSRITSSGGASTDTQYF
CDR3nt: TGTGCCACCAGCAGAATTACGTCTAGCGGGGGGGCTAGCACAGATACGCAGTATTTT

d_gene: NA
abundance: NA
v_gene: TRBV7-2
j_gene: TRBJ2-5
CDR3aa: CASTRRLQETQYF
CDR3nt: TGTGCCAGCACCCGTCGGCTTCAAGAGACCCAGTACTTC

d_gene: TRBD1
abundance: NA
v_gene: TRBV4-2
j_gene: TRBJ1-1
CDR3aa: CASSQPTGGNTEAFF
CDR3nt: TGTGCCAGCAGCCAACCGACAGGGGGGAACACTGAAGCTTTCTTT

d_gene: NA
abundance: many
v_gene: TRBV24-1
j_gene: TRBJ2-1
CDR3aa: CATSETLKSEQFF
CDR3nt: TGTGCCACCAGTGAAACCCTCAAAAGCGAGCAGTTCTTC

d_gene: NA
abundance: few
v_gene: TRBV18
j_gene: TRBJ2-7
CDR3aa: CASSPSEAKQYF
CDR3nt: TGTGCCAGCTCACCATCAGAGGCCAAGCAGTACTTC

d_gene: NA
abundance: many
v_gene: TRBV11-1
j_gene: TRBJ2-5
CDR3aa: CASSSLRYLQETQYF
CDR3nt: TGTGCCAGCAGCTCCCTACGCTACCTCCAAGAGACCCAGTACTTC